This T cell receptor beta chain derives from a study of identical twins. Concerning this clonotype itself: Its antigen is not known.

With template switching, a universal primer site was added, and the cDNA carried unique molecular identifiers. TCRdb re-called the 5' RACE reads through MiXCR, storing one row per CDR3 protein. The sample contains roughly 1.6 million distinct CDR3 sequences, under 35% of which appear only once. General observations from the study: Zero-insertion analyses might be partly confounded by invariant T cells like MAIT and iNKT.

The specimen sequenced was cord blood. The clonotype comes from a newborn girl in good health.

The CDR3 spells CASSQGLAGPPYNEQFF. CDR3 DNA sequence: TGTGCCAGCAGTCAGGGACTAGCGGGGCCCCCCTACAATGAGCAGTTCTTC. This chain joins TRBV12-3 or TRBV12-4 and TRBJ2-1; 13 bases are shared with TRBD2. V lost 5 bases and J lost 2; bases outside the gene matches: 6. This CDR3 has 17 amino acids.